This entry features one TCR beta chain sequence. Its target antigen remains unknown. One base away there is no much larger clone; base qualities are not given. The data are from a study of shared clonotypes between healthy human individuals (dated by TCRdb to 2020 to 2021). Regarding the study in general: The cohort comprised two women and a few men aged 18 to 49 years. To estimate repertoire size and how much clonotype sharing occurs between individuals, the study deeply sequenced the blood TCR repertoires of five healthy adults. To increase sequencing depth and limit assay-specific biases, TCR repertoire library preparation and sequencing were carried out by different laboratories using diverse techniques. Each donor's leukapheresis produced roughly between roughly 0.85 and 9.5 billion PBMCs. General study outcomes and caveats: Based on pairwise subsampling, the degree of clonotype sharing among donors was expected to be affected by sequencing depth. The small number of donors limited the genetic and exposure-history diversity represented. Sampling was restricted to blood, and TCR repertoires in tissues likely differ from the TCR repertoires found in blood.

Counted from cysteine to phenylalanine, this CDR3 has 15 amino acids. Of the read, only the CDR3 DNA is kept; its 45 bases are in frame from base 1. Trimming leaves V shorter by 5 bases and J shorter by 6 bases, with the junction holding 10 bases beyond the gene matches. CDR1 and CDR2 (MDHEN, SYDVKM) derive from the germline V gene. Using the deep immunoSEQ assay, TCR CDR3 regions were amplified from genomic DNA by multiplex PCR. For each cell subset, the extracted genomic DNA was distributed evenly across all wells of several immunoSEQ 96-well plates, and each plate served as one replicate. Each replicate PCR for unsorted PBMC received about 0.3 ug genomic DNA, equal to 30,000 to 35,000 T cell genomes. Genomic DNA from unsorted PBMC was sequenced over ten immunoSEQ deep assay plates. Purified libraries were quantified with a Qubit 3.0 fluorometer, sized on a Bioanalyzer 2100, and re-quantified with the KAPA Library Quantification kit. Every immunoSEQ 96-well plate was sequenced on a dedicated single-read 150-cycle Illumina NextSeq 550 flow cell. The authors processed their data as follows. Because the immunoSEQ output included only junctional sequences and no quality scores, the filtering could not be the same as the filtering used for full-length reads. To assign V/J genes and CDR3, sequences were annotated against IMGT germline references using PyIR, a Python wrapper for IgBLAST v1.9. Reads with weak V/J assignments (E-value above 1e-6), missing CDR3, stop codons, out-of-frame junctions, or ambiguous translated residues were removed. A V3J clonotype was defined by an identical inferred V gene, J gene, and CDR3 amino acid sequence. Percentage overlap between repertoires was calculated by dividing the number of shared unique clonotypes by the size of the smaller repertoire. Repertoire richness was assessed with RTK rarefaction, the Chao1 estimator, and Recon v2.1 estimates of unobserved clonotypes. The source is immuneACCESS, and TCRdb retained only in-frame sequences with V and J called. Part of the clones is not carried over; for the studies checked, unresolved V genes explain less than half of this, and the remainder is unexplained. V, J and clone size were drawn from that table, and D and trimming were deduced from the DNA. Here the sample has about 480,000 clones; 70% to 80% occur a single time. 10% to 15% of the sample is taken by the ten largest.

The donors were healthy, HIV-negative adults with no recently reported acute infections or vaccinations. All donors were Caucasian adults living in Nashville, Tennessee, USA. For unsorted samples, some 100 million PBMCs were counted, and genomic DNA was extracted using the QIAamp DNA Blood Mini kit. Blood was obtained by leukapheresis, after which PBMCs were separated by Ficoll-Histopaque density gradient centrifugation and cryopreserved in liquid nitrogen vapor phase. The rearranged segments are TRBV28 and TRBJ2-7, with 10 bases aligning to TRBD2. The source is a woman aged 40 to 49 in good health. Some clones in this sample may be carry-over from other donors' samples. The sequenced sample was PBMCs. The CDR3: CASSPPLAGVIEQYF. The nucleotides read TGTGCCAGCAGTCCACCTCTAGCGGGAGTCATCGAGCAGTACTTC.